This T cell receptor (beta chain) stems from a study of shared clonotypes between healthy human individuals. Study-level results: Generally, estimated richness proved larger in naive subsets than it did in memory subsets. Clonotypes shared by all four sorted-subset donors had higher generation probabilities than non-shared clonotypes.

CDR1 is MNHNS, CDR2 SASEGT, per germline. The junction had 1 base not matched to a gene; V was cut back by 1 base and J by 3 bases. CDR3 length: 16 amino acids. It was at deep level that the assay was run. The protocol was immunoSEQ multiplex PCR, while the TCRdb copy is restricted to in-frame clones and leaves out a portion. The table lists over 400,000 clones, roughly 95% of them singletons, with nearly 0.065% in the top ten. A note on this clone: Its specificity is not known.

The origin of this receptor is a woman in her 30s in good health. The chain joins TRBV6-1 to TRBJ2-7; TRBD2 matches at 15 bases. Source material: naive CD4+ T cells sorted from blood. Subset here: CD45RA+ positively selected. The CDR3 sequence is CASSEEGLAGGYEQYF. The CDR3 DNA reads as TGTGCCAGCAGTGAAGAGGGACTAGCGGGAGGCTACGAGCAGTACTTC.